This T cell receptor (beta chain) was retrieved from a study of response to subunit inactivated influenza vaccine. TCRdb reprocessed the RT-PCR reads via MiXCR and lists one record per CDR3 protein. The sample consists of some 550,000 distinct CDR3 sequences, approximately 20% of them appearing once. V lost 0 bases and J lost 1, with 6 bases in between. The CDR3 totals 14 residues. Germline V lookup: CDR1 MNHEY, CDR2 SVGEGT. These records were also assigned to another study, of T cells expressing NK-cell markers. That report adds: 5'RACE template switching with UMIs generated TCR beta cDNA. Within several experiments, an anti-gamma-delta TCR antibody kept the sorting limited to alpha-beta TCR T cells. Dominant NKG2C+ clonotypes made up about 1.0-7.0% of CD8+ T cells in about six donors. Several donors likewise had their CD3+CD56-NKG2C+ fraction led by these clonotypes. It remained uncertain whether the expanded NKG2C+ T cell clones were specific for HCMV antigens.

This receptor was identified in a man aged 50 to 59 who received an inactivated influenza vaccine. This sample comprised CD4+ T cells sorted from PBMCs, obtained approximately 12 days after vaccination. The chain is built from TRBV6-2 or TRBV6-3 and TRBJ2-5; D is uncertain. CDR3: CASSYSFVQETQYF. CDR3 sequence (DNA): TGTGCCAGCAGTTACTCGTTCGTCCAAGAGACCCAGTACTTC.